The 11 T cell receptor beta chains given below trace back to one sample, sequenced in a study of T cell changes during pregnancy in multiple sclerosis. This table comes from immunoSEQ multiplex PCR, and its TCRdb copy is limited to in-frame clones, with some not included. The repertoire has approximately 90,000 clones, just under 95% of them found once; the top ten carry about 0.84%. The sample in question was peripheral blood, obtained in the third trimester of pregnancy. The receptors come from a female donor with multiple sclerosis, enrolled in a pregnancy study.

The chain employs TRBV19 and TRBJ2-4, with 9 bases fitting TRBD2. Germline assignment: CDR1 LNHDA and CDR2 SQIVND (reference sequence). This CDR3 region has 17 residues. Trimming took 1 base from V and 4 from J; bases not matched to a gene: 8. CDR3 DNA: TGTGCCAGTAGTATAGGGGGTAGCGGGAGCTCTAAAAACATTCAGTACTTC. This sequence encodes CASSIGGSGSSKNIQYF.

The genes are TRBV7-9 and TRBJ2-3; 11 nucleotides agree with TRBD1. V was clipped by 5 bases and J by 5 bases; unmatched bases: 12. CDR1 and CDR2 (germline): SEHNR, FQNEAQ (reference sequence). CDR3 length: 17 amino acids. CDR3 sequence (DNA): TGTGCCAGCAGCAATCTACCGGGACAGGGGGTACTAGATACGCAGTATTTT. As protein: CASSNLPGQGVLDTQYF.

This clone was seen only once. The chain recombines TRBV5-4 with TRBJ2-7; no clear D gene. CDR1 is SGHNT and CDR2 is YYREEE in the germline V gene (reference sequence). This CDR3 has 12 residues. V gave up 5 bases and J gave up 0 bases, with 6 bases separating them. The CDR3: CASSFSSYEQYF. DNA of the CDR3: TGTGCCAGCAGTTTTAGCTCCTACGAGCAGTACTTC.

The chain recombines TRBV9 with TRBJ2-5; 11 bases are shared with TRBD2. The junction had 2 bases not matched to a gene; V was cut back by 2 bases and J by 5 bases. The CDR3 extends over 14 amino acids. Germline CDR1 is SGDLS and CDR2 is YYNGEE. CDR3 bases: TGTGCCAGCAGCGTGACTAGCGGGGTTGAGACCCAGTACTTC. It specifies CASSVTSGVETQYF.

V is TRBV15 and J is TRBJ2-7; a possible D gene is TRBD2 (5 bases). Germline V gene data show CDR1 as LNHNV and CDR2 as YYDKDF (reference sequence). This CDR3 is built from 14 residues. V was shortened by 5 bases and J by 3 bases, with 14 bases between the two germline ends. The CDR3 loop reads CATSLGKRFYEQYF. CDR3 coding DNA: TGTGCCACCAGCCTCGGGAAAAGGTTCTACGAGCAGTACTTC.

J is TRBJ1-4 and V is TRBV18, with 7 bases fitting TRBD1. There are 18 residues in the CDR3. Germline V gives CDR1 KGHSH, CDR2 LQKENI. The V gene end was trimmed by 3 bases and the J gene end by 1 base; junction bases not matched to a gene: 11. The CDR3 loop is CASSPPRGPGGTNEKLFF. Here the CDR3 DNA reads TGTGCCAGCTCACCCCCGAGGGGGCCCGGCGGAACTAATGAAAAACTGTTTTTT.

The gene calls are TRBV15 and TRBJ1-2; maybe TRBD1 (5 bases). Trimming removed 1 base at V and 1 base at J, with 10 bases between. The CDR3 consists of 15 residues. Germline CDR1 LNHNV, CDR2 YYDKDF (reference sequence). The CDR3 bases are TGTGCCACCAGCAGAGTCGGGGGGATTAACTATGGCTACACCTTC. Amino acids: CATSRVGGINYGYTF.

The chain carries TRBV13 and TRBJ1-1; D gene ambiguous. From germline, CDR1 is PRHDT and CDR2 FYEKMQ (reference sequence). Trimming shortened V by 0 bases and J by 3 bases, and 8 bases separated the two germline ends. The CDR3 is 14 amino acids. The CDR3 loop reads CASSLGLQYTEAFF. The CDR3 DNA is TGTGCCAGCAGCTTAGGATTACAGTACACTGAAGCTTTCTTT.

The CDR3 protein is CASSPPSGTGLGYTF. DNA for the CDR3: TGTGCCAGCTCACCACCATCAGGGACAGGGCTTGGCTACACCTTC. J is TRBJ1-2 and V is TRBV18; 9 nucleotides align to TRBD1. Losses at the gene ends were 0 bases for V and 7 bases for J; bases not matched to a gene: 6. The CDR3 has 15 residues. CDR1 and CDR2 (germline): KGHSH, LQKENI.

The chain joins TRBV6-6 to TRBJ1-2, with 7 bases identical to TRBD1. The germline gives CDR1 MNHNY, CDR2 SVGAGI (reference sequence). This CDR3 comprises 14 residues. V lost 2 bases, J lost 8 bases, and 8 bases stayed unmatched. Here the CDR3 DNA reads TGTGCCAGCAGTTACCTGACAGGGCCGGACGGCTACACCTTC. Translated, it gives CASSYLTGPDGYTF.

The chain employs TRBV29-1 and TRBJ1-2; TRBD1 agrees at 7 bases. CDR1 SQVTM and CDR2 ANQGSEA come from the germline V gene. V lost 2 bases to trimming and J lost 1 base; unmatched junction nucleotides: 7. The CDR3 loop spans 15 amino acids. The DNA of the CDR3 is TGCAGCGTTGAAAGTTCACAGGGGCTTAACTATGGCTACACCTTC. It yields the protein CSVESSQGLNYGYTF.